This paragraph covers one TCR beta chain sequence. The data were taken from a study of chemoradiotherapy in HPV16-positive cancers. This CDR3 has 12 residues. Germline-derived CDR1 and CDR2 are LNHDA and SQIVND (reference sequence). The ends were cut back, 7 bases at V and 7 bases at J, with 11 bases in the middle. Profiled with immunoSEQ multiplex PCR; TCRdb holds only in-frame clones, not every one. The sample records about 20,000 clones, approximately 90% being singletons. The sequence was obtained from a human donor with HPV-associated anogenital cancer. The chain combines TRBV19 with TRBJ1-5, with a tentative D call TRBD1 (6 bases). Specimen: blood, collected from a patient who underwent chemoradiotherapy. In DNA form, the CDR3 reads TGTGCCAGTAATATTAGGGGGCAGCCCCAGCATTTT. It translates to CASNIRGQPQHF. The full variable domain, rest sourced from reference TRBV19 and TRBJ1-5, is DGGITQSPKYLFRKEGQNVTLSCEQNLNHDAMYWYRQDPGQGLRLIYYSQIVNDFQKGDIAEGYSVSREKKESFPLTVTSAQKNPTAFYLCASNIRGQPQHFGDGTRLSIL.